The 5 T cell receptor beta chains given below trace back to one sample, sequenced in a study of T cell responses to AZD1222 COVID-19 vaccine. Clones were read by immunoSEQ multiplex PCR, and TCRdb kept only the in-frame ones, dropping some. The sample has about 72,000 clones; approximately 90% are singletons. Here the sequenced sample was peripheral blood, taken on day 0 of AZD1222 vaccination. Receptor source: an adult in good health.

In DNA, the CDR3 is TGTGCCAGTAGCATCGGGACGCCAGAGAATCAGCCCCAGCATTTT. It codes for CASSIGTPENQPQHF. The rearrangement joins TRBV19 to TRBJ1-5; possibly TRBD1 for D (5 bases). The CDR3 totals 15 residues. The germline gives CDR1 LNHDA, CDR2 SQIVND (reference sequence). V was cut by 6 bases and J by 4 bases, with 16 bases left in between.

V gene TRBV5-6 combines with J gene TRBJ2-1; D is undetermined. The CDR3 is made up of 15 amino acids. In germline, CDR1 is SGHDT, CDR2 YYEEEE. The V end lost 2 bases, the J end lost 8 bases, and 17 bases lay between the germline ends. CDR3 sequence: CASSFLLGGFYEQFF. The DNA of the CDR3 is TGTGCCAGCAGCTTCCTCCTGGGCGGTTTCTATGAGCAGTTCTTC.

V is TRBV7-9 and J is TRBJ2-7, with TRBD2 identical over 11 bases. From germline, CDR1 is SEHNR and CDR2 FQNEAQ (reference sequence). With 5 bases clipped from V and 0 bases from J, the junction kept 9 bases outside the gene matches. This CDR3 is 17 amino acids long. As DNA, the CDR3 is TGTGCCAGCAGCCCGAAACTAGCGGGAGACGGCTCCTACGAGCAGTACTTC. Translating gives CASSPKLAGDGSYEQYF.

This chain uses TRBV10-3 with TRBJ1-1; D ambiguous. CDR1 is ENHRY and CDR2 is SYGVKD in the germline V gene. V dropped 7 bases and J dropped 0 bases, with 15 bases sitting between them. The CDR3 length is 15 residues. The CDR3 here is CAITKGPEVNTEAFF. The CDR3 DNA follows: TGTGCCATCACCAAAGGGCCTGAGGTGAACACTGAAGCTTTCTTT.

There are a few counts of this clone. The gene calls are TRBV5-1 and TRBJ1-1; D ambiguous. Germline CDR1 and CDR2: SGHRS and YFSETQ. Trimming shortened V by 6 bases and J by 1 base, and 10 bases separated the two germline ends. This CDR3 has 13 residues. The CDR3, as DNA: TGCGCCAGCAACAACGGGGAGAACACTGAAGCTTTCTTT. This codes for CASNNGENTEAFF.